This entry lists 2 T cell receptor beta chains sequenced from one sample in a study of T-cell reconstitution after alpha-beta-depleted transplantation in children. Unique molecular identifiers were used in preparing the TCRbeta library. One entry per CDR3 protein, called by TCRdb with MiXCR from the PCR reads. Of about 980,000 distinct CDR3 sequences in the sample, about 30% were seen once. The source material was PBMCs, mostly from graft donor cells, sampled 360 days after TCRalphabeta/CD19-depleted stem cell transplant. The receptors here all came from a boy under three years old who had a stem cell transplant for SCID, so the T cells may come from the graft donor.

Only a few counts were recorded for this clonotype. The chain couples TRBV13 to TRBJ1-2; D might be TRBD1 (5 bases). The CDR3 runs 14 residues. V lost 6 bases and J lost 1, with 12 bases in between. The germline V gene has CDR1 PRHDT and CDR2 FYEKMQ (reference sequence). DNA for the CDR3: TGTGCCAGCAGACCAGCCAGGGATAACTATGGCTACACCTTC. Translating it yields CASRPARDNYGYTF.

The chain joins TRBV29-1 to TRBJ1-1; D not resolved. Germline CDR1 is SQVTM and CDR2 is ANQGSEA. This CDR3 is built from 11 residues. Trimming cost V 2 bases and J 8 bases, with 9 bases left between them. This chain's CDR3 is CSVESSVEAFF. CDR3 nucleotides: TGCAGCGTTGAAAGCTCAGTAGAAGCTTTCTTT.